The clone carrying this TCR beta chain was seen ten or more times. Its antigen remains unidentified. The data were obtained in a study of T cells after yellow fever vaccination. The CDR3 sequence is 13 residues long. V lost 8 bases to trimming and J lost 3 bases, with 11 bases between them. The V gene's germline CDR1 is SEHNR and CDR2 FQNEAQ (reference sequence). In making TCR cDNA, 5'RACE template switching added a universal primer site and UMIs to it. TCRdb reprocessed the 5' RACE reads with MiXCR, giving one entry per CDR3 protein. Among 300,000 to 350,000 distinct CDR3 sequences listed, roughly a tenth were seen once. Study results and limitations: Most primary-vaccination clones recurred post-booster (around 97% CD4, 88% CD8). Weaker overall, the secondary response nonetheless peaked faster (day 5 versus 15).

This TCR was recovered from a man younger than 35 who received the YFV17D yellow fever vaccine. Sample: CD4+ T cells sorted from PBMCs, taken 45 days after the yellow fever booster vaccination. V gene TRBV7-9 combines with J gene TRBJ2-4, with D perhaps matching TRBD2 (5 bases). CDR3 nucleotides: TGTGCCAGCGAGGGAGCGAACAAAAACATTCAGTACTTC. Its translation is CASEGANKNIQYF. Full variable domain (rest looked up from reference TRBV7-9 and TRBJ2-4): DTGVSQNPRHKITKRGQNVTFRCDPISEHNRLYWYRQTLGQGPEFLTYFQNEAQLEKSRLLSDRFSAERPKGSFSTLEIQRTEQGDSAMYLCASEGANKNIQYFGAGTRLSVL.